This passage covers 11 T cell receptor beta chains from one sample sequenced in a study of T-cell memory formation after mild COVID-19. TCRdb ran MiXCR on the 5' RACE reads and lists one entry per CDR3 protein. The table includes 450,000 to 650,000 distinct CDR3 sequences, 15% to 20% detected once. The sample taken for sequencing was PBMCs or a T cell subset sorted from them (not recorded which). The receptors come from an adult woman who had mild COVID-19 (a few samples of this study predate the infection). Cell type and time point are not known.

This clonotype occurred a few times. The chain uses TRBV19 and TRBJ2-2, with 7 bases aligning to TRBD2. V was pared by 5 bases and J by 4 bases, with 4 bases of the junction left unmatched. CDR1 LNHDA and CDR2 SQIVND come from the germline V gene (reference sequence). The CDR3 covers 14 residues. This chain's CDR3 is CASSLGGSTGELFF. The DNA of the CDR3 is TGTGCCAGTAGTCTGGGGGGGTCCACCGGGGAGCTGTTTTTT.

This chain connects TRBV5-1 to TRBJ1-4; no clear D gene. The V end was cut by 5 bases, the J end by 4 bases, with 6 bases between. This CDR3 is built from 12 residues. CDR1 SGHRS and CDR2 YFSETQ come from the germline V gene. The CDR3: CASRGGNEKLFF. DNA of the CDR3: TGCGCCAGCAGGGGAGGTAATGAAAAACTGTTTTTT.

This clonotype was seen a few times. The chain employs TRBV27 and TRBJ2-1; D is tentatively TRBD1 or TRBD2 (5 bases each). Trimming shortened V by 2 bases and J by 8 bases, and 13 bases separated the two germline ends. The V gene's germline CDR1 is MNHEY and CDR2 SMNVEV (reference sequence). This CDR3 has 14 residues. The DNA of the CDR3 is TGTGCCAGCAGTTTAAATCAGGGAGAGGATGAGCAGTTCTTC. As protein: CASSLNQGEDEQFF.

This clonotype was recorded a few times. This chain joins TRBV6-5 and TRBJ2-2, with 9 bases fitting TRBD1. The CDR3 is 15 amino acids. The trim removed 6 bases at V and 4 bases at J, leaving 6 bases unmatched. Germline V gene lookup returns CDR1 MNHEY and CDR2 SVGAGI. The CDR3 reads CASRSDRGGTGELFF. Here the CDR3 DNA reads TGTGCCAGCAGAAGTGACAGGGGGGGCACCGGGGAGCTGTTTTTT.

The chain uses TRBV23-1 and TRBJ2-7; TRBD2 agrees at 9 bases. TRBV23-1 qualifies as an ORF whose function is uncertain. CDR3 length equals 18 residues. With 4 bases clipped from V and 2 bases from J, the junction kept 15 bases outside the gene matches. The CDR3 DNA reads TGCGCCAGCAGTCCAACCGAAGAGGCGGCTAGCGGGACCTACGAGCAGTACTTC. Residues: CASSPTEEAASGTYEQYF.

This clonotype occurred once. The chain has TRBV6-6 and TRBJ2-7; D might be TRBD2 (5 bases). CDR3 length: 15 residues. The germline V gene encodes CDR1 MNHNY and CDR2 SVGAGI (reference sequence). Trimming left V 8 bases short and J 5 bases short, with 22 bases between. This CDR3 reads CASGLEWARGDEQYF. In DNA form, the CDR3 reads TGTGCCAGCGGTCTGGAGTGGGCTCGGGGAGACGAGCAGTACTTC.

This clonotype was observed a few times. The genes are TRBV27 and TRBJ1-6, with D unclear. The length of the CDR3 is 16 residues. Germline values: CDR1 MNHEY, CDR2 SMNVEV (reference sequence). With 6 bases removed from V and 8 bases from J, the gap between germline ends came to 20 bases. The CDR3 sequence: CASSLRSGRVYSPLHF. The CDR3 nucleotides read TGTGCCAGCAGCCTAAGATCGGGTCGGGTGTATTCACCCCTCCACTTT.

J is TRBJ1-1 and V is TRBV12-3 or TRBV12-4; no definite D call. V gave up 7 bases and J gave up 0 bases, with 12 bases separating them. This CDR3 is 14 amino acids long. The CDR3 DNA follows: TGTGCCAGCACCCCGAGGATCATGAACACTGAAGCTTTCTTT. The encoded protein is CASTPRIMNTEAFF.

This clonotype was seen a handful of times. The rearrangement links TRBV15 to TRBJ2-7; D is unclear. The germline V and J ends were trimmed by 0 bases and 3 bases, with 12 bases remaining between them. The CDR3 covers 15 residues. Germline lookup yields CDR1 LNHNV and CDR2 YYDKDF (reference sequence). This chain's CDR3 is CATSRDQDANYEQYF. DNA of the CDR3: TGTGCCACCAGCAGAGATCAGGACGCCAACTACGAGCAGTACTTC.

The chain is built from TRBV5-1 and TRBJ2-6; TRBD1 aligns across 10 bases. The CDR3 has 18 amino acids. The trim removed 5 bases at V and 0 bases at J, leaving 8 bases unmatched. Germline V gene lookup returns CDR1 SGHRS and CDR2 YFSETQ. In nucleotides, the CDR3 is TGCGCCAGCAGTTTTAGGACAGGGGGTCCCTCTGGGGCCAACGTCCTGACTTTC. Its protein is CASSFRTGGPSGANVLTF.

CDR3 bases: TGTGCCAGCAGCCCCCGGACTGGCGGGGAGTCCGGGGAGCTGTTTTTT. This translates into CASSPRTGGESGELFF. V gene TRBV3-1 combines with J gene TRBJ2-2, with D possibly TRBD2 on 6 matching bases. Germline V gene data show CDR1 as LGHDT and CDR2 as YNNKEL (reference sequence). Trimming removed 4 bases from V and 6 bases from J, with 18 bases in between. The CDR3 contains 16 residues.